This T cell receptor beta chain came from a study of T-cell memory formation after mild COVID-19. Study-level findings and limits: CD4+ contracting clones were mainly CM and EM; CD8+ ones, EMRA.

CDR3 size: 15 residues. Trimming stripped 3 bases from V and 0 bases from J, with 11 bases between. After 5'RACE with constant-segment primers, TCR alpha and TCR beta cDNA libraries carrying sample barcodes and UMIs were obtained. TCRdb processed the 5' RACE reads anew with MiXCR; each CDR3 protein has one entry. Of under 700,000 distinct CDR3 sequences listed, 20% are singletons. This clonotype was observed a handful of times. Its antigen remains unidentified. This TCR came from an adult woman who had mild COVID-19 (a few samples of this study predate the infection). Cell type and time point are not known. The chain has TRBV12-3 or TRBV12-4 and TRBJ1-1; unclear D gene. The sample was PBMCs or a T cell subset sorted from them (not recorded which). CDR3 sequence (DNA): TGTGCCAGCAGTTTTTATCAGGCCCTGAACACTGAAGCTTTCTTT. It yields the protein CASSFYQALNTEAFF.